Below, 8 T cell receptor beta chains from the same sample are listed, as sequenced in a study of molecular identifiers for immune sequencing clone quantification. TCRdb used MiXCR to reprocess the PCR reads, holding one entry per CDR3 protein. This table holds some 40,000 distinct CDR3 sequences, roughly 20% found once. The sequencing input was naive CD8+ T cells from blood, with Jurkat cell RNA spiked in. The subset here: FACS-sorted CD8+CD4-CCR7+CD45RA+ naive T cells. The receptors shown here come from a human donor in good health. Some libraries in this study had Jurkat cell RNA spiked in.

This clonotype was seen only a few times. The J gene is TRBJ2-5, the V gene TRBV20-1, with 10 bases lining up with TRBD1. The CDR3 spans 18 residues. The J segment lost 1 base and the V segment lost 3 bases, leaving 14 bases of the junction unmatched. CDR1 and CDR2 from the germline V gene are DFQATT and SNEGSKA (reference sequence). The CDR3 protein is CSASYPHLDRGGQETQYF. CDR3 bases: TGCAGTGCTAGTTACCCCCATTTGGACAGGGGGGGCCAAGAGACCCAGTACTTC.

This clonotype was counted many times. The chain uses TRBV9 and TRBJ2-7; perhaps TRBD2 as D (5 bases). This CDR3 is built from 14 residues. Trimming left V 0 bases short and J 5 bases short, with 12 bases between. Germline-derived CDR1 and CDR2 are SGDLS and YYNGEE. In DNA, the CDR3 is TGTGCCAGCAGCGTAGCGGGAATCAAGGACGAGCAGTACTTC. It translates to CASSVAGIKDEQYF.

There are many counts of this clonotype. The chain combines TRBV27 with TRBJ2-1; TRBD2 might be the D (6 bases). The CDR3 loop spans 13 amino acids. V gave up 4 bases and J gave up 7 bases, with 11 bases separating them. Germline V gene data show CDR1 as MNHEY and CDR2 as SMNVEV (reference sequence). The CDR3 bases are TGTGCCAGCAGTTACGTCCGGGGGAATGAGCAGTTCTTC. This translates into CASSYVRGNEQFF.

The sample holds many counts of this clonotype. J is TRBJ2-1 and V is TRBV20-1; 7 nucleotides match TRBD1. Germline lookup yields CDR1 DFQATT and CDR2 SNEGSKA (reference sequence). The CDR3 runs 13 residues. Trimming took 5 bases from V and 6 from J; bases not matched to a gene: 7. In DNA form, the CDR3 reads TGCAGTGCTCCACAGGGGTGGTTCAATGAGCAGTTCTTC. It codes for CSAPQGWFNEQFF.

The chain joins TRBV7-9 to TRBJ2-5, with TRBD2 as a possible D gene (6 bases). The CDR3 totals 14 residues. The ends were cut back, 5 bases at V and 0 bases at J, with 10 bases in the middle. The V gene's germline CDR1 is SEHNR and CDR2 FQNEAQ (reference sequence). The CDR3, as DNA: TGTGCCAGCAGCACGGAGGGGTACCAAGAGACCCAGTACTTC. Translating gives CASSTEGYQETQYF.

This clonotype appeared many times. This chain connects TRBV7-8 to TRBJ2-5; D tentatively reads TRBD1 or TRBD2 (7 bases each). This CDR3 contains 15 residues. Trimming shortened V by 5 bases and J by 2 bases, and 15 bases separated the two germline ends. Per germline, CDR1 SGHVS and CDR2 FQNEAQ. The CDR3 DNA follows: TGTGCCAGCAGCCCAGGGGGGGGGGCTCAAGAGACCCAGTACTTC. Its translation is CASSPGGGAQETQYF.

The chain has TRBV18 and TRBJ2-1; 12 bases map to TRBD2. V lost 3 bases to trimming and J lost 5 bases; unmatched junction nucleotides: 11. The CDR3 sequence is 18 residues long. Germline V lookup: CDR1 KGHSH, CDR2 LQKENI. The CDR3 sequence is CASSPEPGLAGVHNEQFF. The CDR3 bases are TGTGCCAGCTCACCTGAACCGGGACTAGCGGGCGTTCACAATGAGCAGTTCTTC.

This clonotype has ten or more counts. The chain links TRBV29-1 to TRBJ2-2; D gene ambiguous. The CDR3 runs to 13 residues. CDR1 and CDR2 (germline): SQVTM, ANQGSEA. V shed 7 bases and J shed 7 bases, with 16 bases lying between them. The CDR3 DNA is TGCAGCGCCGAGGACCGTGGCGGCGGGGAGCTGTTTTTT. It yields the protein CSAEDRGGGELFF.